This T cell receptor beta chain was identified in a study of T cells in Graves' hyperthyroidism and ophthalmopathy. The sample holds many counts of this clonotype. The CDR3 runs to 11 residues. The V end was cut by 2 bases, the J end by 4 bases, with 6 bases between. Germline values: CDR1 GTSNPN, CDR2 SVGIG (reference sequence). Patients aged 18 to 65 with hyperthyroidism were newly diagnosed, with duration under 2 months. RNA transcripts served as the template for amplifying TCR beta CDR3 regions. TCR CDR3 underwent first-round RT-PCR with the HTBI primer set. TCRdb itself ran the multiplex PCR reads through MiXCR, one entry per CDR3 protein. Altogether about 210,000 distinct CDR3 sequences are present, roughly 18% being singletons, with the ten largest covering 50%.

The material sequenced was blood. The rearrangement uses TRBV30 and TRBJ2-7, with D unclear. The receptor was derived from a man aged 50 or older with Graves' hyperthyroidism. The DNA of the CDR3 is TGTGCCTGGAGTCACGGATACGAGCAGTACTTC. Encoded protein: CAWSHGYEQYF.